A selection of T cell receptor beta chains follows, all from one sample in a study of blood T cell repertoires in COVID-19. Method: immunoSEQ multiplex PCR; TCRdb's copy keeps in-frame clones and lacks some. The table lists about 15,000 clones, 80% to 85% of them singletons. Sequenced: peripheral blood. Receptor source: a human donor in a cohort sampled during active COVID-19. The CDR3 runs from the conserved cysteine through the conserved F or W. The order of the fields is V gene, clone size, J gene, D gene, CDR3 DNA, CDR3 protein. A D gene is named only where the DNA matches it firmly. The size field is filled for only some rows; it gives once, few, many or a size class.

TRBV5-1	NA	TRBJ2-7	TRBD1	TGCGCCAGCAGCTTGGGGGGGACAGGCTCCTACGAGCAGTACTTC	CASSLGGTGSYEQYF
TRBV2	NA	TRBJ2-4	TRBD2	TGTGCCAGCAGGGCTGCTAGCGGGAGGGAATTAAACATTCAGTACTTC	CASRAASGRELNIQYF
TRBV5-4	NA	TRBJ2-5	TRBD1	TGTGCCAGCAGCCTGGACAGGGTTGAGACCCAGTACTTC	CASSLDRVETQYF
TRBV19	NA	TRBJ2-2	NA	TGTGCCAGTAGTATAAGCGGGCAGGGGGCGAACACCGGGGAGCTGTTTTTT	CASSISGQGANTGELFF
TRBV5-1	NA	TRBJ1-4	TRBD1	TGCGCCAGCAGCTTGGGAGGGACAGCAACTAATGAAAAACTGTTTTTT	CASSLGGTATNEKLFF
TRBV27	NA	TRBJ2-7	TRBD2	TGTGCCAGCAGTTACCGGGAGGGTCGCGAGCAGTACTTC	CASSYREGREQYF
TRBV25-1	once	TRBJ1-2	TRBD1	TGTGCCAGCAGTGAGCCGGGACAGGGGTACGGTGGCTACACCTTC	CASSEPGQGYGGYTF
TRBV5-1	NA	TRBJ2-4	NA	TGCGCCAGCAGCTTGGTTGCAGGGGCCGGCAACATTCAGTACTTC	CASSLVAGAGNIQYF
TRBV28	NA	TRBJ2-5	TRBD2	TGTGCCAGCAGCCCCCCGGGACTAGCGGGAACGTACCAAGAGACCCAGTACTTC	CASSPPGLAGTYQETQYF
TRBV20-1	NA	TRBJ1-3	TRBD1	TGCAGTGCTAGTGGGGACAGGATCTCTGGAAACACCATATATTTT	CSASGDRISGNTIYF
TRBV6-5	once	TRBJ1-2	TRBD1	TGTGCCAGCAGCCGCACGGGACAGGGAAACTATGGCTACACCTTC	CASSRTGQGNYGYTF
TRBV6-6	NA	TRBJ2-5	TRBD2	TGTGCCAGCAGTTACTCCCAACTAGCGGGGGAGACCCAGTACTTC	CASSYSQLAGETQYF
TRBV7-9	NA	TRBJ1-2	NA	TGTGCCAGCAGCTTAGCTGACAGAAACTATGGCTACACCTTC	CASSLADRNYGYTF
TRBV27	once	TRBJ2-7	NA	TGTGCCAGCAGCCCCACCGGACAGCCGTACGAGCAGTACTTC	CASSPTGQPYEQYF
TRBV6-2/TRBV6-3	NA	TRBJ1-2	NA	TGTGCCAGCAGTTACCCCAACGACATCGGGGGGCCCACTAACTATGGCTACACCTTC	CASSYPNDIGGPTNYGYTF
TRBV7-8	NA	TRBJ2-1	TRBD1	TGTGCCAGCAGCCAAGACAGGGCCCCCTGGGATGAGCAGTTCTTC	CASSQDRAPWDEQFF
TRBV5-4	once	TRBJ2-5	TRBD1	TGTGCCAGCAGCAGACGGGACAGGAACGAGACCCAGTACTTC	CASSRRDRNETQYF
TRBV28	once	TRBJ1-5	TRBD1	TGTGCCAGCAGTTTACCAGGGGGCACTTACAATCAGCCCCAGCATTTT	CASSLPGGTYNQPQHF
TRBV11-1	NA	TRBJ2-5	NA	TGTGCCAGCAGCTCGAGTGCCCTGCGGTCCGAGACCCAGTACTTC	CASSSSALRSETQYF
TRBV7-2	NA	TRBJ2-5	NA	TGTGCCAGCAGCTTAGGTTCCAGGGCGAAAGAGACCCAGTACTTC	CASSLGSRAKETQYF
TRBV7-2	NA	TRBJ2-2	NA	TGTGCCAGCAGCTACCTAGGGAACACCGGGGAGCTGTTTTTT	CASSYLGNTGELFF
TRBV7-6	NA	TRBJ2-2	TRBD1	TGTGCCAGCAGTGACTTAACAGGGGGCGAGGACACCGGGGAGCTGTTTTTT	CASSDLTGGEDTGELFF
TRBV23-1	NA	TRBJ2-3	TRBD1	TGCGCCAGCAGTCAACCCCCCCGCGGACGGGACAGCTTCACAGATACGCAGTATTTT	CASSQPPRGRDSFTDTQYF
TRBV2	NA	TRBJ1-5	NA	TGTGCCAGCAGTGGGTCGGCAGGGTATAGCAATCAGCCCCAGCATTTT	CASSGSAGYSNQPQHF
TRBV19	NA	TRBJ2-7	TRBD2	TGTGCCAGTAGTATAGATGCAGAAATAGCGGGATCCTACGAGCAGTACTTC	CASSIDAEIAGSYEQYF
TRBV29-1	NA	TRBJ2-6	TRBD1	TGCAGCGTTGGAGTAGGGACAGGCGTCTCTGGGGCCAACGTCCTGACTTTC	CSVGVGTGVSGANVLTF
TRBV19	NA	TRBJ1-2	TRBD1	TGTGCCAGTAGCTTGGGACAGACCTATGGCTACACCTTC	CASSLGQTYGYTF
TRBV11-3	once	TRBJ2-1	NA	TGTGCCAGCAGCTTACTAGGGGGTGGTGAGCAGTTCTTC	CASSLLGGGEQFF
TRBV6-1	once	TRBJ2-7	NA	TGTGCCAGCAGTGATAAGGGCTCCGGCGGAGGCGAGCAGTACTTC	CASSDKGSGGGEQYF
TRBV6-5	NA	TRBJ1-4	NA	TGTGCCAGCAGGAAGGAGGCAAATGAAAAACTGTTTTTT	CASRKEANEKLFF
TRBV5-1	NA	TRBJ1-2	NA	TGCGCCAGCAGCCCCCAGGGAACTAACTATGGCTACACCTTC	CASSPQGTNYGYTF
TRBV19	NA	TRBJ1-2	NA	TGTGCCAGTAGTATAAGACACTCGGGGACTAACTATGGCTACACCTTC	CASSIRHSGTNYGYTF
TRBV5-1	NA	TRBJ2-1	TRBD2	TGCGCCAGCAGCTTGGAACTAGCGGGATACCGATCCTACAATGAGCAGTTCTTC	CASSLELAGYRSYNEQFF
TRBV7-6	NA	TRBJ2-2	TRBD2	TGTGCCAGCAGCTCGACTAGCGGGAGAACCGGGGAGCTGTTTTTT	CASSSTSGRTGELFF
TRBV27	medium-sized	TRBJ2-5	TRBD2	TGTGCCAGCAGTGAGCGGGGGGCTCAAGAGACCCAGTACTTC	CASSERGAQETQYF
TRBV5-8	NA	TRBJ2-7	NA	TGTGCCAGCCGCCACACGACATCAGGGATCTCCTACGAGCAGTACTTC	CASRHTTSGISYEQYF
TRBV6-5	once	TRBJ2-1	TRBD1	TGTGCCAGCAGGGCAAGACAGGGATCCTACAATGAGCAGTTCTTC	CASRARQGSYNEQFF
TRBV6-5	NA	TRBJ2-7	NA	TGTGCCAGCAGCAGGGGCCCCGGTTACGAGCAGTACTTC	CASSRGPGYEQYF
TRBV2	NA	TRBJ2-5	NA	TGTGCCAGCAGTGAATTAGGACAGACTCCAGTGGAGACCCAGTACTTC	CASSELGQTPVETQYF
TRBV24-1	few	TRBJ2-3	TRBD2	TGTGCCACGCCCGCGGCGGGGGGGGCTCGGGATACGCAGTATTTT	CATPAAGGARDTQYF
TRBV19	NA	TRBJ1-2	NA	TGTGCCAGTAGTATTCCCAACAGGTTCTTCGGCTACACCTTC	CASSIPNRFFGYTF
TRBV29-1	NA	TRBJ2-1	TRBD2	TGCAGCGCCGTCATAACTAGCGGGAGTCTTGAGCAGTTCTTC	CSAVITSGSLEQFF
TRBV4-2	NA	TRBJ2-1	NA	TGTGCCAGCAGCCCAGGGGATATGGGACACGCTGAGCAGTTCTTC	CASSPGDMGHAEQFF
TRBV5-6	NA	TRBJ1-4	NA	TGTGCCAGCAGATCGACAGCGAATAATGAAAAACTGTTTTTT	CASRSTANNEKLFF
TRBV5-4	NA	TRBJ1-2	TRBD1	TGTGCCAGCAGCCCGACTTTGGACAGGGCCAACTATGGCTACACCTTC	CASSPTLDRANYGYTF
TRBV2	NA	TRBJ1-2	NA	TGTGCCAGCAGCCAGGGAGGAGGCGATGGCTACACCTTC	CASSQGGGDGYTF
TRBV2	NA	TRBJ2-2	NA	TGTGCCAGCACCGCAGGGGGGAGCGGGACCGGGGAGCTGTTTTTT	CASTAGGSGTGELFF
TRBV9	NA	TRBJ1-1	NA	TGTGCCAGCAGCCCGGGACACGGAAGGACTGAAGCTTTCTTT	CASSPGHGRTEAFF
TRBV19	NA	TRBJ1-1	NA	TGTGCCAGTAGACAGCCTCCCGGTGTAACTGAAGCTTTCTTT	CASRQPPGVTEAFF
TRBV11-2	NA	TRBJ2-7	TRBD2	TGTGCCAGCAGAGGTCGAGACACTAGCGGCTTCTTCGAGCAGTACTTC	CASRGRDTSGFFEQYF
TRBV7-6	NA	TRBJ2-7	TRBD2	TGTGCCAGCAGCATCCCGACTAGCGGGAGCTCCTACGAGCAGTACTTC	CASSIPTSGSSYEQYF
TRBV18	NA	TRBJ2-2	NA	TGTGCCAGCTCTCCTATCCAGAACACCGGGGAGCTGTTTTTT	CASSPIQNTGELFF
TRBV19	NA	TRBJ1-6	NA	TGTGCCAGTAGTACAGGGTTCATGCTTCCTAATTCACCCCTCCACTTT	CASSTGFMLPNSPLHF
TRBV29-1	medium-sized	TRBJ2-7	TRBD1	TGCAGCGTTGAGGGGACAGGGCGCTACGAGCAGTACTTC	CSVEGTGRYEQYF
TRBV9	once	TRBJ1-5	TRBD1	TGTGCCAGCAGCCCTCCTCGGACAGGGGTTACACATCAGCCCCAGCATTTT	CASSPPRTGVTHQPQHF
TRBV3-1/TRBV3-2	NA	TRBJ2-6	NA	TGTGCCAGCAGCCAATTACAGGGCTCTGGGGCCAACGTCCTGACTTTC	CASSQLQGSGANVLTF